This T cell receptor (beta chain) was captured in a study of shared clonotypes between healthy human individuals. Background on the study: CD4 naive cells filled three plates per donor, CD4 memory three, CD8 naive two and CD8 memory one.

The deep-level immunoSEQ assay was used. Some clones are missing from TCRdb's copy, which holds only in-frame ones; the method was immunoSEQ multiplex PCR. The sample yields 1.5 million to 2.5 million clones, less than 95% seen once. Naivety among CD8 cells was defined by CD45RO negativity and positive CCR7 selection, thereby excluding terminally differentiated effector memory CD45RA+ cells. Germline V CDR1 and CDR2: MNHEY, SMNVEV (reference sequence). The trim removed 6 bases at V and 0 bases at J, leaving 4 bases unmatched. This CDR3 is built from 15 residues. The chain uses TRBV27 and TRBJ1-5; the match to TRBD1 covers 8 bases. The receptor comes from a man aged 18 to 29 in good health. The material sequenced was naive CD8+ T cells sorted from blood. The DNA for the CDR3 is TGTGCCAGCAGGGACAGGGATTATAGCAATCAGCCCCAGCATTTT. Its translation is CASRDRDYSNQPQHF.